These 27 T cell receptor beta chains originate from one sample sequenced in a study of T cell repertoires in cytomegalovirus infection. TCRdb reanalysed the reads using MiXCR and keeps one entry per CDR3 protein. This table has about 71,000 distinct CDR3 sequences, approximately 22% appearing once. The antigens of these receptors remain unknown. This specimen was CD8+ T cells from cultured PBMCs, taken from culture after CMV antigen stimulation. These receptors originate from a human donor in good health (CMV status not recorded). Some clones in this sample may be carry-over from other donors' samples.

The V gene is TRBV6-2 or TRBV6-3, the J gene TRBJ2-5, with D possibly matching TRBD2 (5 bases). The CDR3 runs 14 residues. Trimming took off 8 bases at V and 5 bases at J, with 18 bases between the two ends. The germline V gene encodes CDR1 MNHEY and CDR2 SVGEGT. Written as DNA, the CDR3 is TGTGCCAGCTGCACCCGGCCTACTAGGGAGACCCAGTACTTC. Protein sequence: CASCTRPTRETQYF.

This chain joins TRBV27 and TRBJ1-1; 11 bases are shared with TRBD1. Looked up from germline, CDR1 is MNHEY and CDR2 is SMNVEV (reference sequence). The CDR3 has 17 residues. Trimming removed 6 bases from V and 2 bases from J; junction bases left unmatched: 11. The CDR3 DNA sequence: TGTGCCAGCAGCTCGCCCCGGGACAGGGGGGTTAACACTGAAGCTTTCTTT. Translation: CASSSPRDRGVNTEAFF.

The gene calls are TRBV4-1 and TRBJ1-5; 8 bases are shared with TRBD1. Germline trimming cut 4 bases from V and 4 bases from J; bases unmatched to any gene: 3. The germline gives CDR1 MGHRA, CDR2 YSYEKL. This CDR3 is built from 14 residues. This CDR3 reads CASSPGQENQPQHF. The CDR3 bases are TGCGCCAGCAGCCCGGGACAGGAGAATCAGCCCCAGCATTTT.

This clonotype was observed a few times. The chain combines TRBV7-7 with TRBJ1-3; perhaps TRBD1 as D (5 bases). CDR1 and CDR2 from the germline V gene are SSHAT and FNYEAQ (reference sequence). The CDR3 spans 13 residues. Between the trimmed V and J ends, which lost 5 bases and 10 bases, there was a span of 15 bases. This CDR3 is CASSLEDGGTIYF. The DNA of the CDR3 is TGTGCCAGCAGCCTTGAAGATGGGGGAACCATATATTTT.

The rearrangement links TRBV7-8 to TRBJ2-2; the D is unclear. The CDR3 is made up of 15 amino acids. Between the trimmed V and J ends, which lost 5 bases and 1 base, there was a span of 11 bases. From germline, CDR1 is SGHVS and CDR2 FQNEAQ. The CDR3 DNA reads TGTGCCAGCAGCCCTCATGCCAAGAACACCGGGGAGCTGTTTTTT. Amino acid sequence: CASSPHAKNTGELFF.

This clonotype occurred a few times. J is TRBJ1-5 and V is TRBV6-1; TRBD1 might be the D (5 bases). Trimming removed 3 bases from V and 0 bases from J, with 15 bases in between. The CDR3 is 17 residues long. Per the germline V gene, CDR1 is MNHNS and CDR2 is SASEGT. The CDR3 loop is CASSDPHRTYSNQPQHF. The CDR3 DNA follows: TGTGCCAGCAGTGATCCCCACAGGACTTATAGCAATCAGCCCCAGCATTTT.

This clonotype was counted only a few times. V usage is TRBV28 and J usage is TRBJ2-2, with D possibly being TRBD1 (6 bases). In germline, CDR1 is MDHEN, CDR2 SYDVKM. The CDR3 length is 16 residues. Trimming took 5 bases from V and 3 from J, leaving 16 bases between them. CDR3 DNA: TGTGCCAGCAGTAGAACAGGGTTTTCGGACACCGGGGAGCTGTTTTTT. Protein sequence: CASSRTGFSDTGELFF.

The chain couples TRBV4-1 to TRBJ1-2; the match to TRBD1 covers 7 bases. Germline V gives CDR1 MGHRA, CDR2 YSYEKL. V lost 1 base and J lost 4; bases outside the gene matches: 9. This CDR3 is built from 16 residues. The CDR3 spells CASSQALQGTSYGYTF. The CDR3 DNA is TGCGCCAGCAGCCAAGCCTTACAGGGGACGAGCTATGGCTACACCTTC.

This clonotype was found a few times. The V call is TRBV19, the J call TRBJ2-7; D is uncertain. This CDR3 region has 13 residues. From germline, CDR1 is LNHDA and CDR2 SQIVND (reference sequence). Trimming took 1 base from V and 3 from J, leaving 7 bases between them. The CDR3 sequence: CASSIGLGYEQYF. In nucleotides, the CDR3 is TGTGCCAGTAGTATAGGCCTCGGCTACGAGCAGTACTTC.

The chain employs TRBV4-1 and TRBJ2-3, with a tentative D call TRBD2 (5 bases). Trimming took off 0 bases at V and 2 bases at J, with 15 bases between the two ends. The CDR3 is 17 residues long. Germline CDR1 reads MGHRA; CDR2 reads YSYEKL. The CDR3 DNA is TGCGCCAGCAGCCAAGATGGGAGTACGAGCCACACAGATACGCAGTATTTT. Protein sequence: CASSQDGSTSHTDTQYF.

The rearrangement links TRBV19 to TRBJ2-1, with D maybe TRBD2 (6 bases). The V gene's germline CDR1 is LNHDA and CDR2 SQIVND (reference sequence). This CDR3 spans 13 amino acids. V was shortened by 10 bases and J by 8 bases, with 18 bases between the two germline ends. In DNA, the CDR3 is TGTGCCACCGCGGGACTGCTGGTCCATGAGCAGTTCTTC. It translates to CATAGLLVHEQFF.

The sample holds many counts of this clonotype. The chain is built from TRBV27 and TRBJ1-2; 9 positions agree with TRBD1. The CDR3 is made up of 15 amino acids. Germline loops: CDR1 MNHEY, CDR2 SMNVEV (reference sequence). The V gene end was trimmed by 4 bases and the J gene end by 0 bases; junction bases not matched to a gene: 3. CDR3 sequence: CASSSRTGANYGYTF. In DNA, the CDR3 is TGTGCCAGCAGTTCCAGGACAGGGGCTAACTATGGCTACACCTTC.

The rearrangement joins TRBV2 to TRBJ2-5; D is possibly TRBD2 (5 bases). V shed 3 bases and J shed 1 base, with 6 bases lying between them. CDR1 is SNHLY, CDR2 FYNNEI, per germline. The CDR3 covers 13 residues. CDR3 amino acids: CASSEGVQETQYF. In DNA form, the CDR3 reads TGTGCCAGCAGTGAGGGAGTCCAAGAGACCCAGTACTTC.

This clonotype showed up just a few times. The chain links TRBV4-1 to TRBJ1-5; weak D call: TRBD1 (5 bases). This CDR3 comprises 15 residues. Germline V gene data show CDR1 as MGHRA and CDR2 as YSYEKL. Trimming stripped 4 bases from V and 5 bases from J, with 15 bases between. Written as DNA, the CDR3 is TGCGCCAGCAGCCCAGTACGGGGGACCTATCAGCCCCAGCATTTT. Protein: CASSPVRGTYQPQHF.

The chain links TRBV7-9 to TRBJ1-5, with a possible D match to TRBD1 (6 bases). Between the trimmed V and J ends, which lost 4 bases and 4 bases, there was a span of 11 bases. This CDR3 comprises 14 residues. Germline V gene data show CDR1 as SEHNR and CDR2 as FQNEAQ (reference sequence). CDR3 DNA sequence: TGTGCCAGCAGCTGGGCCACAGGGAATCAGCCCCAGCATTTT. Translation gives CASSWATGNQPQHF.

The sample holds a few counts of this clonotype. This rearrangement joins TRBV28 to TRBJ1-6, with D unresolved. The CDR3 is 15 amino acids. Germline V gene sequence: CDR1 MDHEN, CDR2 SYDVKM. Trimming stripped 6 bases from V and 7 bases from J, with 16 bases between. In DNA, the CDR3 is TGTGCCAGCAGGGCGAGGTTGGATATGAATTCACCCCTCCACTTT. Residues: CASRARLDMNSPLHF.

The count of this clonotype is one. This chain joins TRBV29-1 and TRBJ2-5; no firm D call. Germline V gene lookup returns CDR1 SQVTM and CDR2 ANQGSEA. Trimming shortened V by 1 base and J by 7 bases, and 7 bases separated the two germline ends. This CDR3 is built from 11 residues. The CDR3 DNA reads as TGCAGCGTTGAAGTAGTGGGGACCCAGTACTTC. Amino acids: CSVEVVGTQYF.

The CDR3 is CASSFRGSTSTDTQYF. The CDR3 nucleotides are TGTGCCAGCAGTTTCCGAGGATCTACTAGCACAGATACGCAGTATTTT. The chain couples TRBV12-3 or TRBV12-4 to TRBJ2-3; no definite D call. The CDR3 consists of 16 residues. The V end was cut by 3 bases, the J end by 0 bases, with 13 bases between.

This clonotype was seen only once. The chain carries TRBV27 and TRBJ2-5; 8 bases agree with TRBD1. The V segment lost 4 bases and the J segment 3 bases; nucleotides outside the gene matches: 7. This CDR3 is 15 amino acids long. In germline, CDR1 is MNHEY, CDR2 SMNVEV (reference sequence). This chain's CDR3 is CASSYQGAIKETQYF. In nucleotides, the CDR3 is TGTGCCAGCAGTTATCAGGGGGCGATCAAAGAGACCCAGTACTTC.

The chain carries TRBV7-6 and TRBJ1-4; 9 nucleotides line up with TRBD1. Germline V CDR1 and CDR2: SGHVS, FNYEAQ. With 5 bases clipped from V and 2 bases from J, the junction kept 9 bases outside the gene matches. The CDR3 is made up of 17 amino acids. The CDR3 DNA reads as TGTGCCAGCAGCCCAAAAGGACAGGGGTGGACTAATGAAAAACTGTTTTTT. Translation: CASSPKGQGWTNEKLFF.

This CDR3 is CASTELRRRAQYF. The CDR3 DNA sequence: TGTGCCAGCACCGAGTTGAGGAGGAGGGCGCAGTACTTC. The rearrangement joins TRBV5-6 to TRBJ2-7, with D possibly TRBD2 on 6 matching bases. V lost 6 bases, J lost 9 bases, and 19 bases lay in between. Germline V gene data show CDR1 as SGHDT and CDR2 as YYEEEE. The CDR3 extends over 13 amino acids.

This clonotype is a singleton in its sample. The chain couples TRBV12-3 or TRBV12-4 to TRBJ1-2; tentative D call: TRBD1 (6 bases). The CDR3 is 17 residues long. V gave up 7 bases and J gave up 3 bases, with 24 bases separating them. The CDR3: CASTVTPPGAVDYGYTF. For the CDR3, the DNA is TGTGCCAGCACCGTCACGCCCCCAGGGGCGGTCGACTATGGCTACACCTTC.

This clonotype was counted between two and nine times. The chain has TRBV27 and TRBJ1-1; weak D call: TRBD1 (6 bases). The V end lost 4 bases, the J end lost 1 base, and 13 bases lay between the germline ends. This CDR3 spans 15 amino acids. Germline V gene lookup returns CDR1 MNHEY and CDR2 SMNVEV (reference sequence). The CDR3 protein is CASSSRTDPNTEAFF. CDR3 nucleotides: TGTGCCAGCAGTTCCCGGACAGATCCGAACACTGAAGCTTTCTTT.

The chain links TRBV29-1 to TRBJ1-2; 8 bases fit TRBD1. V lost 7 bases to trimming and J lost 4 bases; unmatched junction nucleotides: 11. In germline, CDR1 is SQVTM, CDR2 ANQGSEA. The CDR3 totals 14 residues. In DNA, the CDR3 is TGCAGCGCAGGCCGGGACAGGTCTGGCTATGGCTACACCTTC. It yields the protein CSAGRDRSGYGYTF.

This clonotype turned up a few times. V usage is TRBV4-1 and J usage is TRBJ2-2; 8 nucleotides match TRBD1. Per the germline V gene, CDR1 is MGHRA and CDR2 is YSYEKL. This CDR3 spans 19 amino acids. Trimming at V came to 1 base and at J to 6 bases, leaving 16 bases not matched to a gene. The CDR3 coding sequence is TGCGCCAGCAGCCAAGGTGCTGCCGGACAGGGCGAGGTGGCCGGGGAGCTGTTTTTT. Translation: CASSQGAAGQGEVAGELFF.

This clonotype was detected a few times. The V gene is TRBV27, the J gene TRBJ2-7, with a weak D call TRBD1 (5 bases). Trimming cost V 2 bases and J 2 bases, with 10 bases left between them. The CDR3 contains 14 residues. Germline CDR1 is MNHEY and CDR2 is SMNVEV (reference sequence). CDR3 DNA sequence: TGTGCCAGCAGTTTAGTCCCAGGGACCTACGAGCAGTACTTC. Translated, it gives CASSLVPGTYEQYF.

V is TRBV7-2 and J is TRBJ2-1; 7 bases line up with TRBD2. CDR1 and CDR2 from the germline V gene are SGHTA and FQGNSA. V gave up 2 bases and J gave up 3 bases; unmatched junction bases: 4. This CDR3 spans 15 amino acids. The CDR3 is CASSLRLADYNEQFF. CDR3 DNA sequence: TGTGCCAGCAGCTTACGGCTAGCGGACTACAATGAGCAGTTCTTC. The variable domain in full, with the rest retrieved from reference TRBV7-2 and TRBJ2-1, is GAGVSQSPSNKVTEKGKDVELRCDPISGHTALYWYRQSLGQGLEFLIYFQGNSAPDKSGLPSDRFSAERTGGSVSTLTIQRTQQEDSAVYLCASSLRLADYNEQFFGPGTRLTVL.